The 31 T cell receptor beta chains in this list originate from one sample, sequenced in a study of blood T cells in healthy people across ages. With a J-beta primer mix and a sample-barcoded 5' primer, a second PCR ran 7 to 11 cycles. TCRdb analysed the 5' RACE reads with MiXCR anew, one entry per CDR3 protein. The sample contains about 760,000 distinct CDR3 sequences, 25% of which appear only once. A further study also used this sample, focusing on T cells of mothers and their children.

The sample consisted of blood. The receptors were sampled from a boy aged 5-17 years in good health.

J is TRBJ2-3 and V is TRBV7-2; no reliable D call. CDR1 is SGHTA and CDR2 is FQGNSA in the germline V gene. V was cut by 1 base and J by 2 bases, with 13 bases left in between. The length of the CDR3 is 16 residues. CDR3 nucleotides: TGTGCCAGCAGCTTAGGTCCCCTCTATACCACAGATACGCAGTATTTT. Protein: CASSLGPLYTTDTQYF.

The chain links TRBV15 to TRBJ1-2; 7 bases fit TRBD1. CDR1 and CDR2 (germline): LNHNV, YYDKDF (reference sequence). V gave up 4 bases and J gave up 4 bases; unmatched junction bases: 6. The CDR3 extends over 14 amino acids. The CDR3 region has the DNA TGTGCCACCAGCAAACAGGGGCCATCCTATGGCTACACCTTC. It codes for CATSKQGPSYGYTF.

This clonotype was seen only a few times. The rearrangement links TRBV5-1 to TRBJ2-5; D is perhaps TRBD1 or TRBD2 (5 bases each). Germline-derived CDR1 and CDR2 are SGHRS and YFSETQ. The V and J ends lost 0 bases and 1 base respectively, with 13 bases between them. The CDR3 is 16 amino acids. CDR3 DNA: TGCGCCAGCAGCTTGGGAGGGACCAGCACCCAAGAGACCCAGTACTTC. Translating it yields CASSLGGTSTQETQYF.

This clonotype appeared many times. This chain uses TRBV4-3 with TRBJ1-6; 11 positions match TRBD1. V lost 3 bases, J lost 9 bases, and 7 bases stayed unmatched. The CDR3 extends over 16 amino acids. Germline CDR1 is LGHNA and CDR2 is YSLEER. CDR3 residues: CASSQAAGTGGSPLHF. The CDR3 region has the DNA TGCGCCAGCAGCCAGGCCGCCGGGACAGGGGGTTCACCCCTCCACTTT.

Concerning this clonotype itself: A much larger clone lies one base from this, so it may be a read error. CDR3 residues: CASSPYYSGISTDTQYF. CDR3 coding DNA: TGTGCCAGCAGTCCCTATTATAGCGGGATCAGCACAGATACGCAGTATTTT. The J gene is TRBJ2-3, the V gene TRBV12-3 or TRBV12-4; 8 positions agree with TRBD2. V trimming: 5 bases; J trimming: 0 bases; junction bases outside the gene matches: 10. The CDR3 consists of 17 residues.

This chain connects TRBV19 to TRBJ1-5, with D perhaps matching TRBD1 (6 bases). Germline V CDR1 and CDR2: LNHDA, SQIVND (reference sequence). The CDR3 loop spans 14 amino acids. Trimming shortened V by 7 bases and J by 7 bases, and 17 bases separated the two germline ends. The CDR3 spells CASTTGGGRQPQHF. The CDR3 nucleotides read TGTGCCAGTACTACCGGAGGGGGAAGGCAGCCCCAGCATTTT.

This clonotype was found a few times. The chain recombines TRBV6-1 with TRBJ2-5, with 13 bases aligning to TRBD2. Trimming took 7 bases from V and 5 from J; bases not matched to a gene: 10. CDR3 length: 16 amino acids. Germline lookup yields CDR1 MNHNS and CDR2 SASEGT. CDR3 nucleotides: TGTGCCAGCATGGGACTAGCGGGGTCCCACGTCGAGACCCAGTACTTC. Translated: CASMGLAGSHVETQYF.

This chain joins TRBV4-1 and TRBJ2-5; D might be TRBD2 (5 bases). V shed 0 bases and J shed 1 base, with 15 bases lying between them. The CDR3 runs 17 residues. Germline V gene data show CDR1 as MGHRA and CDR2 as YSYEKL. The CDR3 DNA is TGCGCCAGCAGCCAAGATCTCCTAACGGCGGGCCAAGAGACCCAGTACTTC. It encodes CASSQDLLTAGQETQYF.

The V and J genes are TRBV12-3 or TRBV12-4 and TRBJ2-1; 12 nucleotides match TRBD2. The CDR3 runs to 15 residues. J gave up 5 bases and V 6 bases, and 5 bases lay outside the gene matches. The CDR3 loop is CASRTRLAGDNEQFF. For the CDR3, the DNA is TGTGCCAGCAGAACGAGACTAGCGGGAGACAATGAGCAGTTCTTC.

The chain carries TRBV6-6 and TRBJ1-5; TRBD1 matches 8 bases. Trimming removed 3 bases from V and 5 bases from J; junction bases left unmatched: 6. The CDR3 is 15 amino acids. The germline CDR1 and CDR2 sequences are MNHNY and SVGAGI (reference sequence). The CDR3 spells CASSYVTGGDQPQHF. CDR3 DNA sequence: TGTGCCAGCAGTTATGTCACAGGGGGAGATCAGCCCCAGCATTTT.

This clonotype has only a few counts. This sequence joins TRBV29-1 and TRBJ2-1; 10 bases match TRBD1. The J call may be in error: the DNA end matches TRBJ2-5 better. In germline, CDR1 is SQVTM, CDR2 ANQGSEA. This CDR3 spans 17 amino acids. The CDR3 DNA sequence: TGCAGCGTTGACCGAAGGGGGACAGGGGCTTTGGGAGAGACCCAGTACTTC. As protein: CSVDRRGTGALGETQYF.

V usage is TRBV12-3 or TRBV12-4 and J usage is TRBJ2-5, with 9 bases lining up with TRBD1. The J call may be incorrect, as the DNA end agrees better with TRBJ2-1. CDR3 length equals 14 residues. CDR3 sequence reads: CASSWRDRVNEQFF. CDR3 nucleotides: TGTGCCAGCAGTTGGAGGGACAGGGTCAATGAGCAGTTCTTC.

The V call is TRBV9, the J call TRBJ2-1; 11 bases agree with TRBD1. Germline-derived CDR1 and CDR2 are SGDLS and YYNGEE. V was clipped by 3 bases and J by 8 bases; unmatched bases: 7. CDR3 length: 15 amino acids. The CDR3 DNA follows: TGTGCCAGCAGCGAGAGGACAGGGGGCATCTATGAGCAGTTCTTC. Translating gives CASSERTGGIYEQFF.

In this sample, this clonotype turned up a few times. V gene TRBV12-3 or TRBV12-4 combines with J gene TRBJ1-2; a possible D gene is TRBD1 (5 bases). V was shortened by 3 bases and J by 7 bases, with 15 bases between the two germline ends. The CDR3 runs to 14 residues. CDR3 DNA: TGTGCCAGCAGTTTGAGCCGGGGGGAAACTGGCTACACCTTC. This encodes CASSLSRGETGYTF.

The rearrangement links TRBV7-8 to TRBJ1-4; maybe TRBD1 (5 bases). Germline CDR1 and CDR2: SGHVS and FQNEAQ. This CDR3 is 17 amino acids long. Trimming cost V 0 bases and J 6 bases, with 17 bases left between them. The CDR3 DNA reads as TGTGCCAGCAGCTTAGCGCGGTCCGGGGGAAGGGATGAAAAACTGTTTTTT. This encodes CASSLARSGGRDEKLFF. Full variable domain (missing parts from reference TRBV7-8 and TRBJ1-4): GAGVSQSPRYKVAKRGQDVALRCDPISGHVSLFWYQQALGQGPEFLTYFQNEAQLDKSGLPSDRFFAERPEGSVSTLKIQRTQQEDSAVYLCASSLARSGGRDEKLFFGSGTQLSVL.

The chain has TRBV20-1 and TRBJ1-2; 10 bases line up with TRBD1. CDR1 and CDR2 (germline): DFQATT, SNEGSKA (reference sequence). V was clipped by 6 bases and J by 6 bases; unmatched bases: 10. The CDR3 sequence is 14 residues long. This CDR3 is CSANSAGTGDGYTF. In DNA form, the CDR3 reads TGCAGTGCCAACTCCGCCGGGACAGGGGATGGCTACACCTTC.

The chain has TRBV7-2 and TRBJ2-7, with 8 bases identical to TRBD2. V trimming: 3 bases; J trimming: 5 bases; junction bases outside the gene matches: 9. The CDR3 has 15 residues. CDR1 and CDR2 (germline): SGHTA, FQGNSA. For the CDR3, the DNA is TGTGCCAGCAGCTTGGCCCGGGAGGGCCCCCACGAGCAGTACTTC. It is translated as CASSLAREGPHEQYF.

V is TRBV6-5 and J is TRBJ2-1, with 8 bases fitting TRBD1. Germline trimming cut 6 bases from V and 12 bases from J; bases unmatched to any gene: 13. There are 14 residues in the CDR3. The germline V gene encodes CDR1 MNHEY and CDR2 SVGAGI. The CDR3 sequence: CASRVDREEVGQFF. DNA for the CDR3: TGTGCCAGCAGGGTGGACAGGGAAGAAGTCGGGCAGTTCTTC.

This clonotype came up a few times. The CDR3 spells CASSFRGDRARNEQYF. The CDR3 DNA reads TGTGCCAGCAGTTTCAGGGGGGACAGGGCGAGAAACGAGCAGTACTTC. This chain joins TRBV12-3 or TRBV12-4 and TRBJ2-5, with TRBD1 matching over 9 bases. The tail of the sequence fits TRBJ2-7 better, so the J call may be wrong. The CDR3 is made up of 16 amino acids.

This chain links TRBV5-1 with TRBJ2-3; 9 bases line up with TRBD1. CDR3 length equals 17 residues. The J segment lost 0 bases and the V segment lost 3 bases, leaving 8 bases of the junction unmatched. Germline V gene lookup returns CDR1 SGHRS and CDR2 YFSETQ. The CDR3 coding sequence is TGCGCCAGCAGCTCCCATGTGGGGACAGGGAGCACAGATACGCAGTATTTT. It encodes CASSSHVGTGSTDTQYF.

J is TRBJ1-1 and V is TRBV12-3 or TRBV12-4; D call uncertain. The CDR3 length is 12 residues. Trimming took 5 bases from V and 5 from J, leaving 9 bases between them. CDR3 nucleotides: TGTGCCAGCAGTCTTATTGTTACTGAAGCTTTCTTT. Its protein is CASSLIVTEAFF.

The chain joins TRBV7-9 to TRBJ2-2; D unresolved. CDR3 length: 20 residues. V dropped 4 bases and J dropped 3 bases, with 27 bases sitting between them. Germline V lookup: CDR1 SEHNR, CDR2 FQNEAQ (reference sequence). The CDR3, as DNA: TGTGCCAGCAGCTCGCCACCCCTACCAAATAGTAAATTCGACACCGGGGAGCTGTTTTTT. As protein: CASSSPPLPNSKFDTGELFF.

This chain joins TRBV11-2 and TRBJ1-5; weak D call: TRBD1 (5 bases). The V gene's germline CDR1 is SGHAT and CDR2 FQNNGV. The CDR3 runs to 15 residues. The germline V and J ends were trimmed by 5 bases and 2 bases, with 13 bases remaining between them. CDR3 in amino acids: CASSPRGVGNQPQHF. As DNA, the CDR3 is TGTGCCAGCAGCCCCCGGGGGGTCGGCAATCAGCCCCAGCATTTT.

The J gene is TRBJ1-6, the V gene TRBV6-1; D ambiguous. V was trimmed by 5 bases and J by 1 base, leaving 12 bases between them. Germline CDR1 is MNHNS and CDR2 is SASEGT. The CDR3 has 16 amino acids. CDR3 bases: TGTGCCAGCAGTCCTGTCGGCAGGTCCTATAATTCACCCCTCCACTTT. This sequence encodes CASSPVGRSYNSPLHF.

This CDR3 reads CASSRGGRIKTNSPLHF. The CDR3 DNA reads TGTGCCAGCAGTCGCGGGGGGCGAATTAAGACTAATTCACCCCTCCACTTT. This chain uses TRBV9 with TRBJ1-6; D might be TRBD1 (6 bases). Trimming took off 5 bases at V and 6 bases at J, with 21 bases between the two ends. Germline V gives CDR1 SGDLS, CDR2 YYNGEE. The CDR3 runs 17 residues. The whole variable domain, remainder taken from reference TRBV9 and TRBJ1-6, is DSGVTQTPKHLITATGQRVTLRCSPRSGDLSVYWYQQSLDQGLQFLIQYYNGEERAKGNILERFSAQQFPDLHSELNLSSLELGDSALYFCASSRGGRIKTNSPLHFGNGTRLTVT.

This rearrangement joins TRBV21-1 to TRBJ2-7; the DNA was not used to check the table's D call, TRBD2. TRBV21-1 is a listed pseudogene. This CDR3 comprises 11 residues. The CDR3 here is CANKGGTEQYF. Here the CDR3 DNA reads TGTGCCAACAAAGGAGGGACGGAGCAGTACTTC.

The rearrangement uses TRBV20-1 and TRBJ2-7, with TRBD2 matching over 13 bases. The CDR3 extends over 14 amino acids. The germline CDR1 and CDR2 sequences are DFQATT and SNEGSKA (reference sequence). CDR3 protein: CSATGLAGHYEQYF. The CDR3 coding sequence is TGCAGCGCCACGGGACTAGCGGGACACTACGAGCAGTACTTC.

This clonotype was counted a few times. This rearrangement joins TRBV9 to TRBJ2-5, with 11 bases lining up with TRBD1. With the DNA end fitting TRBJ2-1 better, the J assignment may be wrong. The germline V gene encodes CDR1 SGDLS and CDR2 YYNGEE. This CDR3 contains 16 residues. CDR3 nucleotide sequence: TGTGCCAGCAGCCCCGGCGGGACAGGGGGCTACAATGAGCAGTTCTTC. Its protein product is CASSPGGTGGYNEQFF.

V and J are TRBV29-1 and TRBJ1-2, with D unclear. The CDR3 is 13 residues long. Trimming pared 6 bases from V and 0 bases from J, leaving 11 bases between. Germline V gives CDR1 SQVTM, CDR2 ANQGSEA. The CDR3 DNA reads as TGCAGCGTAAATGTCAGAGCTAACTATGGCTACACCTTC. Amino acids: CSVNVRANYGYTF.

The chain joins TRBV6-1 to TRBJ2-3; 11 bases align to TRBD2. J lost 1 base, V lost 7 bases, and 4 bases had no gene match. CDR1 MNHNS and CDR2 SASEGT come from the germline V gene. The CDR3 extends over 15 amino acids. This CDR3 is CASTPGLAGTDTQYF. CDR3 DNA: TGTGCCAGCACTCCGGGACTAGCGGGCACAGATACGCAGTATTTT.

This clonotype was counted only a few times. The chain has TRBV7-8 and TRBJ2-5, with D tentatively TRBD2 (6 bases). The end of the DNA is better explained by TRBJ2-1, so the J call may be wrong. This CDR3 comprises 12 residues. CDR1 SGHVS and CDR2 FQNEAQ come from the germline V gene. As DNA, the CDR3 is TGTGCCAGCAGCGTAGGAGGGAGGGAGCAGTTCTTC. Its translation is CASSVGGREQFF.